The 18 T cell receptor beta chains presented below share a single source sample, sequenced in a study of control samples from healthy donors and cancer patients. The repertoire was sequenced with immunoSEQ multiplex PCR; TCRdb's copy has only in-frame clones and lacks some. The profile covers 60,000 to 85,000 clones, with approximately 92% appearing a single time and 4.5% to 7.5% taken by the ten largest. Sequenced input: blood. These receptors were obtained from a woman aged 55-69 years in good health.

This rearrangement joins TRBV5-1 to TRBJ2-7; the match to TRBD1 covers 8 bases. CDR1 and CDR2 (germline): SGHRS, YFSETQ. The CDR3 covers 16 residues. V trimming: 4 bases; J trimming: 0 bases; junction bases outside the gene matches: 9. CDR3 in amino acids: CASSLAGQDSSYEQYF. The DNA for the CDR3 is TGCGCCAGCAGCCTGGCGGGACAGGACAGCTCCTACGAGCAGTACTTC.

The rearrangement uses TRBV4-1 and TRBJ1-1; D uncertain. Germline values: CDR1 MGHRA, CDR2 YSYEKL. CDR3 size: 13 residues. Trimming took 3 bases from V and 0 from J, leaving 5 bases between them. The CDR3 nucleotides are TGCGCCAGCAGCCACCCACTGAACACTGAAGCTTTCTTT. Its protein is CASSHPLNTEAFF.

The chain combines TRBV27 with TRBJ2-3; unclear D gene. This CDR3 region has 16 residues. Germline V gene lookup returns CDR1 MNHEY and CDR2 SMNVEV (reference sequence). The germline V and J ends were trimmed by 3 bases and 1 base, with 14 bases remaining between them. The CDR3 reads CASSFAPGGGTDTQYF. The CDR3 bases are TGTGCCAGCAGTTTCGCGCCGGGCGGAGGCACAGATACGCAGTATTTT.

The V gene is TRBV7-4, the J gene TRBJ2-7, with 11 bases aligning to TRBD2. Per the germline V gene, CDR1 is SGHVT and CDR2 is SQSDAQ. The length of the CDR3 is 16 residues. The junction had 10 bases not matched to a gene; V was cut back by 6 bases and J by 3 bases. The CDR3 DNA sequence: TGTGCCAGCAGGGGCCGGACTAGCGGGTCCCTCTACGAGCAGTACTTC. This sequence encodes CASRGRTSGSLYEQYF.

For the CDR3, the DNA is TGTGCCAGCAGCGTAGATGCTGGGACAGGGGGCGATGAGCAGTTCTTC. It specifies CASSVDAGTGGDEQFF. This sequence joins TRBV9 and TRBJ2-1, with TRBD1 identical over 12 bases. Germline V gene data show CDR1 as SGDLS and CDR2 as YYNGEE. After removal of 0 bases from V and 8 bases from J, the junction contained 6 bases not matched to a gene. The CDR3 is 16 residues long.

This CDR3 is CAWSTQSNQPQHF. The CDR3 DNA follows: TGTGCCTGGAGTACCCAGAGCAATCAGCCCCAGCATTTT. The chain carries TRBV30 and TRBJ1-5, with D hard to call. Germline values: CDR1 GTSNPN, CDR2 SVGIG (reference sequence). Trimming took off 2 bases at V and 1 base at J, with 6 bases between the two ends. The CDR3 consists of 13 residues.

V is TRBV2 and J is TRBJ1-2; D may be TRBD1 (6 bases). Trimming took off 6 bases at V and 2 bases at J, with 10 bases between the two ends. CDR3 length equals 13 residues. In germline, CDR1 is SNHLY, CDR2 FYNNEI. CDR3 protein: CASRDTGNYGYTF. As DNA, the CDR3 is TGTGCCAGCAGGGATACAGGGAACTATGGCTACACCTTC.

This clone appeared once. This chain joins TRBV5-1 and TRBJ1-1, with D unclear. The CDR3 is 15 amino acids. The V gene lost 0 bases and the J gene lost 0 bases, with 9 bases spanning the gap. Germline V gene lookup returns CDR1 SGHRS and CDR2 YFSETQ. The CDR3 sequence is CASSLGQELNTEAFF. CDR3 sequence (DNA): TGCGCCAGCAGCTTGGGGCAGGAGTTGAACACTGAAGCTTTCTTT.

This chain joins TRBV27 and TRBJ1-5; D call uncertain. V lost 7 bases and J lost 6, with 25 bases in between. The germline V gene has CDR1 MNHEY and CDR2 SMNVEV (reference sequence). The length of the CDR3 is 17 residues. The CDR3 coding sequence is TGTGCCAGCATCCGAAGGGTAGGGAGGGCCCTGGGTCAGCCCCAGCATTTT. This encodes CASIRRVGRALGQPQHF.

The gene calls are TRBV29-1 and TRBJ1-2; 8 nucleotides agree with TRBD1. This CDR3 contains 13 residues. The V gene end was trimmed by 2 bases and the J gene end by 8 bases; junction bases not matched to a gene: 7. Germline lookup yields CDR1 SQVTM and CDR2 ANQGSEA. This CDR3 is CSVETGGERGYTF. For the CDR3, the DNA is TGCAGCGTTGAAACAGGGGGGGAGCGGGGCTACACCTTC.

This chain links TRBV10-3 with TRBJ1-6; D is undetermined. The V end lost 6 bases, the J end lost 0 bases, and 12 bases lay between the germline ends. This CDR3 comprises 16 residues. Germline V gene lookup returns CDR1 ENHRY and CDR2 SYGVKD. As DNA, the CDR3 is TGTGCCATCAGGGACTCTCGGAGCTCCTATAATTCACCCCTCCACTTT. Encoded protein: CAIRDSRSSYNSPLHF.

CDR3 region: CASSQGQGASGGYTF. CDR3 bases: TGCGCCAGCAGCCAAGGACAGGGGGCCTCGGGTGGCTACACCTTC. The chain joins TRBV4-3 to TRBJ1-2; 10 nucleotides line up with TRBD1. V dropped 1 base and J dropped 7; count of bases not matched to a gene: 6. In germline, CDR1 is LGHNA, CDR2 YSLEER. CDR3 length: 15 amino acids.

This chain links TRBV5-1 with TRBJ1-5, with TRBD1 matching over 10 bases. The CDR3 covers 14 residues. The V and J ends lost 4 bases and 5 bases, in that order; junction bases with no gene match: 3. Germline CDR1 reads SGHRS; CDR2 reads YFSETQ. The CDR3 protein is CASSPGQGYQPQHF. CDR3 in DNA: TGCGCCAGCAGCCCGGGACAGGGGTATCAGCCCCAGCATTTT.

This chain uses TRBV28 with TRBJ1-1; TRBD1 is a possible D gene (5 bases). V was shortened by 6 bases and J by 3 bases, with 20 bases between the two germline ends. CDR1 MDHEN and CDR2 SYDVKM come from the germline V gene. The CDR3 has 16 amino acids. CDR3 DNA: TGTGCCAGCAGGAAATTAGGGAGGGGCGCGGACACTGAAGCTTTCTTT. This sequence encodes CASRKLGRGADTEAFF.

The rearrangement links TRBV28 to TRBJ2-4; D perhaps matches TRBD2 (6 bases). V was clipped by 6 bases and J by 4 bases, with 13 bases between them. The CDR3 consists of 14 residues. Germline V CDR1 and CDR2: MDHEN, SYDVKM. The CDR3 sequence is CASSQGLIKNIQYF. The CDR3 DNA follows: TGTGCCAGCAGCCAAGGACTAATAAAAAACATTCAGTACTTC.

The chain employs TRBV7-9 and TRBJ2-7; D may be TRBD1 (5 bases). V was shortened by 5 bases and J by 3 bases, with 17 bases between the two germline ends. CDR1 is SEHNR and CDR2 is FQNEAQ in the germline V gene (reference sequence). The length of the CDR3 is 15 residues. CDR3 loop: CASSRGPDRDYEQYF. The CDR3 DNA follows: TGTGCCAGCAGCCGCGGCCCCGACAGAGACTACGAGCAGTACTTC.

The chain combines TRBV4-1 with TRBJ2-3, with TRBD2 as a possible D gene (5 bases). The CDR3 sequence is 14 residues long. Germline values: CDR1 MGHRA, CDR2 YSYEKL. The ends were cut back, 2 bases at V and 12 bases at J, with 18 bases in the middle. The CDR3 DNA reads TGCGCCAGCAGCCAACGCCCGAAAGAGGGAGAACAGTATTTT. It translates to CASSQRPKEGEQYF.

The chain employs TRBV19 and TRBJ1-5, with 7 bases that match TRBD1. Unmatched junction bases numbered 8, after V lost 4 bases and J lost 2 bases. The CDR3 totals 16 residues. CDR1 and CDR2 from the germline V gene are LNHDA and SQIVND (reference sequence). CDR3 sequence reads: CASSTPLDRGNQPQHF. CDR3 DNA: TGTGCCAGTAGTACCCCCCTTGACAGGGGCAATCAGCCCCAGCATTTT.